This T cell receptor beta chain comes out of a study of OX40 agonist ivuxolimab in advanced cancers. Study results and limitations: The authors did not determine the antigen specificity of the expanded peripheral T cells.

As regards this clone: Its antigen is undetermined.

Sampling times: baseline, cycle 4 day 1, cycle 7 day 1. Germline assignment: CDR1 SNHLY and CDR2 FYNNEI. The CDR3 is made up of 21 amino acids. Trimming at V came to 0 bases and at J to 7 bases, leaving 19 bases not matched to a gene. Only in-frame clones appear in the TCRdb table, and some are missing; sequencing was by immunoSEQ multiplex PCR. The data contain around 18,000 clones, over 60% of them singletons. The input for sequencing was CD4+ or CD8+ T cells sorted from blood, taken in a trial of the OX40 agonist ivuxolimab. This chain connects TRBV2 to TRBJ2-1; 12 nucleotides align to TRBD2. This sequence originates from an adult with an advanced solid tumor such as melanoma, head and neck, liver or kidney cancer. The chain's CDR3 is CASSEALLRWRLAGGPNEQFF. Here the CDR3 DNA reads TGTGCCAGCAGTGAAGCGCTCCTAAGGTGGAGGCTAGCGGGGGGGCCGAATGAGCAGTTCTTC.